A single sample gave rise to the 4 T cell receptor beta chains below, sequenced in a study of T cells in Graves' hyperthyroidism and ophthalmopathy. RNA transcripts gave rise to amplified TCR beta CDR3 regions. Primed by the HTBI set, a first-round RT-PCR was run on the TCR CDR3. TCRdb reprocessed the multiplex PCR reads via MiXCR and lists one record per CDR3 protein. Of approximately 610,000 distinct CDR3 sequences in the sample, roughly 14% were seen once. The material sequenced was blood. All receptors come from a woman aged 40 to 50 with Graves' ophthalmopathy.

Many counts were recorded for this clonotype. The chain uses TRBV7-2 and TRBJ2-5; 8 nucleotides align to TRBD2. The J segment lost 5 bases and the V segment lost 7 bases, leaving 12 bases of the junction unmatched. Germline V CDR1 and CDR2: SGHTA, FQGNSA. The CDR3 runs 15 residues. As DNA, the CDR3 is TGTGCCAGCAAGAATGGGGCGGGAGGTGGGGAGACCCAGTACTTC. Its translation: CASKNGAGGGETQYF. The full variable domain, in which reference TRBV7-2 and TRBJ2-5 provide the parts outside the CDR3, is GAGVSQSPSNKVTEKGKDVELRCDPISGHTALYWYRQSLGQGLEFLIYFQGNSAPDKSGLPSDRFSAERTGGSVSTLTIQRTQQEDSAVYLCASKNGAGGGETQYFGPGTRLLVL.

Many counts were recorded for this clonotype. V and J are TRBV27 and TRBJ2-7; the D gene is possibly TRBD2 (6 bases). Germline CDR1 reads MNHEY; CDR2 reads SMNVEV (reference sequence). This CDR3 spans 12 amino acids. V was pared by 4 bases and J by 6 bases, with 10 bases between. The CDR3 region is CASSSREREQYF. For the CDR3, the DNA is TGTGCCAGCAGTTCCCGGGAGCGCGAGCAGTACTTC.

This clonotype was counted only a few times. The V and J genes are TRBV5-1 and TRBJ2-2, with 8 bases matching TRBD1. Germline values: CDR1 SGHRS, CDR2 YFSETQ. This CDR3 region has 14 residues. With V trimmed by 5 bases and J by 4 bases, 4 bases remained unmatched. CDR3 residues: CASRPQGVTGELFF. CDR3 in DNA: TGCGCCAGCAGGCCACAGGGGGTCACCGGGGAGCTGTTTTTT.

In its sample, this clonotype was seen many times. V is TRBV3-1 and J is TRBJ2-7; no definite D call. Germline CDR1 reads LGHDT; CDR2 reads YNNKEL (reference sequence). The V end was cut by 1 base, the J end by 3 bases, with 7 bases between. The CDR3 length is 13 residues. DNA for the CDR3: TGTGCCAGCAGCCAAGGGGTGGGCTACGAGCAGTACTTC. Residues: CASSQGVGYEQYF.